Listed below are T cell receptor beta chains from one sample, sequenced in a study of cytomegalovirus exposure and HLA in healthy donors. This table comes from immunoSEQ multiplex PCR, and its TCRdb copy is limited to in-frame clones, with some not included. Among about 82,000 clones listed, 85% to 95% were seen once. The material sequenced was PBMCs. These receptors were taken from a man between 18 and 35 years old in good health and CMV-seronegative. Each CDR3 is given with its conserved first and last residue. The order of the fields is clone size, D gene, J gene, V gene, CDR3 DNA, CDR3 protein. A D gene is named only where the DNA matches it firmly. A clone size is listed for some rows: how often the clone was seen (once, few, many), or a class if it is expanded.

abundance: NA; d_gene: NA; j_gene: TRBJ2-7; v_gene: TRBV13; CDR3nt: TGTGCCAGCAGCTTGCCCTCAGGGTTCAGGGGCTCCTACGAGCAGTACTTC; CDR3aa: CASSLPSGFRGSYEQYF
abundance: NA; d_gene: TRBD2; j_gene: TRBJ2-7; v_gene: TRBV28; CDR3nt: TGTGCCAGCAGTCCCGGGGGGGTGCTCTCCTACGAGCAGTACTTC; CDR3aa: CASSPGGVLSYEQYF
abundance: NA; d_gene: NA; j_gene: TRBJ2-1; v_gene: TRBV4-2; CDR3nt: TGTGCCAGCAGCCAAGAGTACCTATACAATGAGCAGTTCTTC; CDR3aa: CASSQEYLYNEQFF
abundance: NA; d_gene: NA; j_gene: TRBJ1-1; v_gene: TRBV18; CDR3nt: TGTGCCAGCTCACCACAGGGGCAGCAGAACACTGAAGCTTTCTTT; CDR3aa: CASSPQGQQNTEAFF
abundance: NA; d_gene: NA; j_gene: TRBJ1-2; v_gene: TRBV28; CDR3nt: TGTGCCAGCAGCACAAGCCAGACAGTTGACCCCTTC; CDR3aa: CASSTSQTVDPF
abundance: once; d_gene: NA; j_gene: TRBJ2-5; v_gene: TRBV28; CDR3nt: TGTGCCAGCAGGGAGGGGCGGAAGACCCAGTACTTC; CDR3aa: CASREGRKTQYF
abundance: NA; d_gene: NA; j_gene: TRBJ2-5; v_gene: TRBV9; CDR3nt: TGTGCCAGCAGCCCCTACAGGGACCAAGAGACCCAGTACTTC; CDR3aa: CASSPYRDQETQYF
abundance: NA; d_gene: NA; j_gene: TRBJ1-1; v_gene: TRBV5-1; CDR3nt: TGCGCCAGCAGCTTGGGGGGCAGGGACTCTGAAGCTTTCTTT; CDR3aa: CASSLGGRDSEAFF
abundance: NA; d_gene: NA; j_gene: TRBJ1-2; v_gene: TRBV25-1; CDR3nt: TGTGCCAGCAGTGAATATCCAGGGAGGAATGGCTACACCTTC; CDR3aa: CASSEYPGRNGYTF
abundance: NA; d_gene: TRBD1; j_gene: TRBJ1-2; v_gene: TRBV2; CDR3nt: TGTGCCAGCAGACGCGGACAGGGCTTCTATGGCTACACCTTC; CDR3aa: CASRRGQGFYGYTF
abundance: NA; d_gene: TRBD2; j_gene: TRBJ2-4; v_gene: TRBV7-9; CDR3nt: TGTGCCAGCTCTGTAGCGGGAGAGGATAACATTCAGTACTTC; CDR3aa: CASSVAGEDNIQYF
abundance: few; d_gene: NA; j_gene: TRBJ1-1; v_gene: TRBV20-1; CDR3nt: TGCAGTGCTACCGAGGGTAGAGCTTTCTTT; CDR3aa: CSATEGRAFF
abundance: NA; d_gene: NA; j_gene: TRBJ2-1; v_gene: TRBV5-6; CDR3nt: TGTGCCAGCAGCTTGGGGCAGGGCGCCTACAATGAGCAGTTCTTC; CDR3aa: CASSLGQGAYNEQFF
abundance: NA; d_gene: NA; j_gene: TRBJ2-7; v_gene: TRBV18; CDR3nt: TGTGCCAGCTCACCTCACTACGAGCAGTACTTC; CDR3aa: CASSPHYEQYF
abundance: NA; d_gene: NA; j_gene: TRBJ2-7; v_gene: TRBV27; CDR3nt: TGTGCCAGCAGTTTATCCACGTCGACAGTCCTAGGGGGCGAGCAGTACTTC; CDR3aa: CASSLSTSTVLGGEQYF